These 6 T cell receptor beta chains came from one sample sequenced in a study of T-cell memory formation after mild COVID-19. TCRdb analysed the 5' RACE reads with MiXCR anew, one entry per CDR3 protein. Of a few hundred thousand distinct CDR3 sequences listed, around a sixth are singletons. The material sequenced was PBMCs or a T cell subset sorted from them (not recorded which). The receptor source for this set is a man younger than 35 who had mild COVID-19 (a few samples of this study predate the infection). Cell type and time point are not known.

This clonotype was seen many times. The chain joins TRBV15 to TRBJ2-5, with a tentative D call TRBD1 (6 bases). The CDR3 is 15 amino acids. CDR1 is LNHNV, CDR2 YYDKDF, per germline (reference sequence). The V end was cut by 5 bases, the J end by 2 bases, with 15 bases between. In nucleotides, the CDR3 is TGTGCCACCAGCGTTGACAGGAGACCTCAAGAGACCCAGTACTTC. Translated, it gives CATSVDRRPQETQYF.

J is TRBJ1-6 and V is TRBV20-1, with 12 bases lining up with TRBD1. The CDR3 extends over 18 amino acids. V lost 2 bases, J lost 4 bases, and 9 bases stayed unmatched. Germline V gene data show CDR1 as DFQATT and CDR2 as SNEGSKA (reference sequence). Written as DNA, the CDR3 is TGCAGTGCTAGAATCCCGGGACAGGGGGCCCATTATAATTCACCCCTCCACTTT. Protein product: CSARIPGQGAHYNSPLHF.

Written as DNA, the CDR3 is TGTGCCACCAGCAGAGACGGGGAAGTTGCTTATGGCTACACCTTC. It is translated as CATSRDGEVAYGYTF. The V call is TRBV15, the J call TRBJ1-2; D remains ambiguous. This CDR3 has 15 amino acids. Trimming stripped 0 bases from V and 5 bases from J, with 13 bases between. CDR1 is LNHNV, CDR2 YYDKDF, per germline (reference sequence).

This clonotype appeared a few times. The chain is built from TRBV3-1 and TRBJ2-5; D possibly corresponds to TRBD2 (6 bases). The V gene's germline CDR1 is LGHDT and CDR2 YNNKEL (reference sequence). Trimming cost V 0 bases and J 5 bases, with 10 bases left between them. This CDR3 has 14 amino acids. The CDR3 loop reads CASSQDGGRETQYF. The CDR3 nucleotides read TGTGCCAGCAGCCAAGACGGGGGACGGGAGACCCAGTACTTC.

V usage is TRBV6-2 or TRBV6-3 and J usage is TRBJ2-3, with TRBD2 identical over 10 bases. Germline lookup yields CDR1 MNHEY and CDR2 SVGEGT. Trimming at V came to 6 bases and at J to 1 base, leaving 4 bases not matched to a gene. The CDR3 contains 15 residues. CDR3 amino acids: CASRERGGRTDTQYF. The CDR3, as DNA: TGTGCCAGCAGAGAGCGGGGGGGACGCACAGATACGCAGTATTTT.

The chain is built from TRBV6-1 and TRBJ2-7; D unclear. The germline V gene encodes CDR1 MNHNS and CDR2 SASEGT. Trimming took off 6 bases at V and 3 bases at J, with 9 bases between the two ends. This CDR3 is built from 12 residues. The CDR3 nucleotides are TGTGCCAGCAGCGGTTCCGGCTACGAGCAGTACGTC. This codes for CASSGSGYEQYV.